One sample yielded the 14 T cell receptor beta chains listed below, sequenced in a study of blood T cell repertoires in COVID-19. Profiling relied on immunoSEQ multiplex PCR, and the TCRdb table lists in-frame clones only, not all of them. The sample lists 200,000 to 250,000 clones, 75% to 85% occurring once. Sequencing was performed on peripheral blood. Source of these receptors: a woman aged 25 to 39 with COVID-19, enrolled during active disease.

This rearrangement joins TRBV3-1 (or the pseudogene TRBV3-2) to TRBJ2-5; D is uncertain. The CDR3 consists of 13 residues. The germline V gene encodes CDR1 LGHDT and CDR2 YNNKEL (reference sequence). Deletions cut 0 bases from V and 4 bases from J, with 6 bases between. CDR3 residues: CASSQEGAETQYF. The DNA for the CDR3 is TGTGCCAGCAGCCAAGAGGGCGCAGAGACCCAGTACTTC.

This chain joins TRBV4-1 and TRBJ2-2; maybe TRBD2 (6 bases). The CDR3 has 17 residues. Trimming pared 0 bases from V and 1 base from J, leaving 12 bases between. Germline V gene lookup returns CDR1 MGHRA and CDR2 YSYEKL. The CDR3 DNA reads as TGCGCCAGCAGCCAAGATCGGGACGGGGGGAACACCGGGGAGCTGTTTTTT. It specifies CASSQDRDGGNTGELFF.

This clone was observed a single time. The CDR3 DNA sequence: TGCGCCAGCAGCTTACTAGCGGGAGGTTCAGATACGCAGTATTTT. It specifies CASSLLAGGSDTQYF. This chain connects TRBV5-1 to TRBJ2-3; 12 bases match TRBD2. Per germline, CDR1 SGHRS and CDR2 YFSETQ. With 2 bases clipped from V and 4 bases from J, the junction kept 2 bases outside the gene matches. The CDR3 sequence is 15 residues long. Drawing the rest from reference TRBV5-1 and TRBJ2-3, the complete variable domain is KAGVTQTPRYLIKTRGQQVTLSCSPISGHRSVSWYQQTPGQGLQFLFEYFSETQRNKGNFPGRFSGRQFSNSRSEMNVSTLELGDSALYLCASSLLAGGSDTQYFGPGTRLTVL.

The CDR3 reads CASSLAPQGGTEAFF. In nucleotides, the CDR3 is TGTGCCAGCAGCTTAGCGCCACAGGGAGGGACTGAAGCTTTCTTT. The gene calls are TRBV7-6 and TRBJ1-1; D is perhaps TRBD1 (6 bases). V lost 0 bases to trimming and J lost 5 bases, with 13 bases between them. In germline, CDR1 is SGHVS, CDR2 FNYEAQ. The length of the CDR3 is 15 residues.

This CDR3 reads CASSPGLAGGPYYNEQFF. The CDR3 DNA sequence: TGTGCCAGCAGTCCAGGACTAGCGGGAGGGCCTTACTACAATGAGCAGTTCTTC. V usage is TRBV27 and J usage is TRBJ2-1, with TRBD2 matching over 15 bases. V was pared by 5 bases and J by 3 bases, with 8 bases of the junction left unmatched. The CDR3 covers 18 residues. Germline V gene sequence: CDR1 MNHEY, CDR2 SMNVEV (reference sequence).

The CDR3: CASTSRDRGNYEQYF. The CDR3, as DNA: TGTGCCAGCACCTCCCGGGACCGCGGGAACTACGAGCAGTACTTC. The gene calls are TRBV28 and TRBJ2-7; D possibly corresponds to TRBD2 (6 bases). With 7 bases removed from V and 3 bases from J, the gap between germline ends came to 19 bases. The V gene's germline CDR1 is MDHEN and CDR2 SYDVKM. CDR3 length equals 15 residues.

J is TRBJ1-1 and V is TRBV9, with D hard to call. CDR3 size: 16 residues. V dropped 4 bases and J dropped 1 base, with 17 bases sitting between them. Germline V lookup: CDR1 SGDLS, CDR2 YYNGEE. The CDR3 DNA reads as TGTGCCAGCAGCACACAAATCACCCGGGGGAACACTGAAGCTTTCTTT. Its protein is CASSTQITRGNTEAFF.

The CDR3 nucleotides read TGTGCCAGCAGCGTGCTCCAGGGTGGCAGTGGTGAGCAGTACTTC. It encodes CASSVLQGGSGEQYF. This chain links TRBV9 with TRBJ2-7; tentative D call: TRBD1 (5 bases). CDR3 length: 15 amino acids. V was cut by 2 bases and J by 7 bases, with 19 bases left in between. The V gene's germline CDR1 is SGDLS and CDR2 YYNGEE.

The genes are TRBV3-1 (or the pseudogene TRBV3-2) and TRBJ1-2; tentative D call: TRBD1 (6 bases). The CDR3 has 14 amino acids. V lost 3 bases to trimming and J lost 6 bases, with 14 bases between them. The V gene's germline CDR1 is LGHDT and CDR2 YNNKEL (reference sequence). The CDR3 bases are TGTGCCAGCAGCCATCTCCGGGACAAGCATGGCTACACCTTC. Its translation: CASSHLRDKHGYTF.

The chain links TRBV7-2 to TRBJ1-1; 7 nucleotides agree with TRBD1. CDR1 and CDR2 from the germline V gene are SGHTA and FQGNSA. This CDR3 is 13 amino acids long. V lost 3 bases to trimming and J lost 5 bases; unmatched junction nucleotides: 3. Here the CDR3 DNA reads TGTGCCAGCAGCTTGTACAGGGGAACTGAAGCTTTCTTT. Translated: CASSLYRGTEAFF.

This rearrangement joins TRBV7-2 to TRBJ2-2, with TRBD2 as a possible D gene (5 bases). Trimming cost V 2 bases and J 3 bases, with 10 bases left between them. From germline, CDR1 is SGHTA and CDR2 FQGNSA. This CDR3 is 15 amino acids long. The CDR3 nucleotides are TGTGCCAGCAGCTTACCGCTAGCCCACACCGGGGAGCTGTTTTTT. Residues: CASSLPLAHTGELFF.

In its sample, this clone was seen a few times. The genes are TRBV27 and TRBJ1-6, with D unresolved. CDR1 and CDR2 (germline): MNHEY, SMNVEV (reference sequence). V was trimmed by 5 bases and J by 6 bases, leaving 11 bases between them. The CDR3 has 14 amino acids. The DNA for the CDR3 is TGTGCCAGCAGTCTACCACAGACTAATTCACCCCTCCACTTT. Its protein is CASSLPQTNSPLHF.

The chain uses TRBV3-1 (or the pseudogene TRBV3-2) and TRBJ1-2; 9 bases are shared with TRBD1. Germline V gene lookup returns CDR1 LGHDT and CDR2 YNNKEL (reference sequence). Trimming removed 4 bases from V and 4 bases from J; junction bases left unmatched: 10. The CDR3 loop spans 16 amino acids. The CDR3, as DNA: TGTGCCAGCAGCCGTCTCACAGGGGGCCAAGCCTATGGCTACACCTTC. This sequence encodes CASSRLTGGQAYGYTF.

The chain is built from TRBV7-2 and TRBJ2-1, with 9 bases that match TRBD2. Trimming at V came to 3 bases and at J to 7 bases, leaving 7 bases not matched to a gene. The CDR3 is made up of 15 amino acids. The germline CDR1 and CDR2 sequences are SGHTA and FQGNSA. CDR3 amino acids: CASSFASGVGNEQFF. The CDR3 DNA reads as TGTGCCAGCAGCTTCGCTAGCGGGGTGGGGAATGAGCAGTTCTTC.